Listed below are T cell receptor beta chains from one sample, sequenced in a study of CD8 T cells in Susac syndrome. TCRdb used MiXCR to reprocess the immunoSEQ multiplex PCR reads, holding one entry per CDR3 protein. The sample holds under 70,000 distinct CDR3 sequences; more than 85% are singletons and the top ten take 0.75%. Sequencing was performed on CD8+ T cells from PBMCs. The receptors were gathered from a human donor with Susac syndrome. CDR3s include the opening cysteine and the closing phenylalanine or tryptophan. D genes are given only for firm matches. Where a row states a size, it is once, few, many or the class of an expanded clone; other rows omit it.

v_gene	abundance	d_gene	j_gene	CDR3aa	CDR3nt
TRBV9	-	-	TRBJ2-1	CASGGAVEEQFF	TGTGCCAGCGGGGGGGCCGTCGAGGAGCAGTTCTTC
TRBV9	-	-	TRBJ2-5	CASRDLVLQETQYF	TGTGCCAGCCGGGACTTAGTGCTCCAAGAGACCCAGTACTTC
TRBV29-1	-	-	TRBJ2-7	CSASAGSYEQYF	TGCAGCGCGAGCGCCGGCTCCTACGAGCAGTACTTC
TRBV11-2	-	-	TRBJ1-6	CASSLGIGGYNSPLHF	TGTGCCAGCAGCTTAGGGATCGGGGGATATAATTCACCCCTCCACTTT
TRBV6-5	-	-	TRBJ2-5	CASSYELGVEETQYF	TGTGCCAGCAGTTACGAGTTAGGGGTCGAAGAGACCCAGTACTTC
TRBV13	-	-	TRBJ2-7	CASSLTGMSYEQYF	TGTGCCAGCAGCCTCACAGGGATGTCCTACGAGCAGTACTTC
TRBV20-1	-	TRBD1	TRBJ2-5	CSASTGGETQYF	TGCAGTGCTTCTACAGGGGGAGAGACCCAGTACTTC
TRBV28	once	TRBD2	TRBJ2-5	CASFGIATSGVPQETQYF	TGTGCCAGTTTCGGCATAGCGACTAGCGGGGTCCCCCAAGAGACCCAGTACTTC
TRBV4-1	-	-	TRBJ2-1	CASSLRTEYTVNEQFF	TGCGCCAGCAGCCTGCGGACGGAATACACTGTCAATGAGCAGTTCTTC
TRBV29-1	-	TRBD1	TRBJ1-2	CSVARQGWHYGYTF	TGCAGCGTAGCCAGACAGGGATGGCACTATGGCTACACCTTC
TRBV28	-	-	TRBJ2-5	CASSFVGQAQETQYF	TGTGCCAGCAGTTTTGTAGGGCAGGCCCAAGAGACCCAGTACTTC
TRBV12-3/TRBV12-4	-	-	TRBJ1-1	CASSFGESTEAFF	TGTGCCAGCAGTTTTGGGGAGAGCACTGAAGCTTTCTTT
TRBV9	-	TRBD1	TRBJ2-6	CASSVPRQGAGANVLTF	TGTGCCAGCAGCGTACCAAGACAGGGGGCTGGGGCCAACGTCCTGACTTTC
TRBV5-1	-	-	TRBJ1-1	CASRAVQGNTEAFF	TGCGCCAGCAGGGCTGTACAGGGGAACACTGAAGCTTTCTTT
TRBV11-2	-	-	TRBJ2-7	CASSAGTGTYEQYF	TGTGCCAGCAGTGCCGGGACTGGCACCTACGAGCAGTACTTC
TRBV30	-	-	TRBJ2-5	CAWVQGLRETQYF	TGTGCCTGGGTACAGGGCCTTAGGGAGACCCAGTACTTC
TRBV5-4	-	TRBD1	TRBJ2-3	CASSIGTASTDTQYF	TGTGCCAGCAGCATCGGGACAGCCAGCACAGATACGCAGTATTTT
TRBV12-3/TRBV12-4	-	-	TRBJ2-7	CASSLGGLDEQYF	TGTGCCAGCAGTTTAGGAGGGTTGGACGAGCAGTACTTC
TRBV9	-	-	TRBJ2-4	CASSPTTGAIAKNIQYF	TGTGCCAGCAGCCCTACCACCGGGGCAATAGCCAAAAACATTCAGTACTTC
TRBV9	-	-	TRBJ1-2	CASNPLPGDYGYTF	TGTGCCAGCAATCCCCTTCCAGGGGACTATGGCTACACCTTC
TRBV9	-	-	TRBJ1-2	CASQGMNGYTF	TGTGCCAGTCAGGGAATGAACGGCTACACCTTC
TRBV30	-	-	TRBJ1-1	CAWRKVTEAFF	TGTGCCTGGAGGAAGGTCACTGAAGCTTTCTTT
TRBV3-1	-	-	TRBJ2-1	CASSQVSYNEQFF	TGTGCCAGCAGCCAAGTTTCCTACAATGAGCAGTTCTTC
TRBV9	-	TRBD1	TRBJ2-5	CASDRGGTQYF	TGTGCCAGCGACAGGGGAGGGACCCAGTACTTC
TRBV5-1	-	-	TRBJ1-1	CASSLKPGHTEAFF	TGCGCCAGCAGCTTGAAACCCGGGCACACTGAAGCTTTCTTT
TRBV20-1	-	-	TRBJ1-3	CSARDSPGNTIYF	TGCAGTGCTAGAGACAGTCCTGGAAACACCATATATTTT
TRBV2	once	-	TRBJ2-7	CASSENEQYF	TGTGCCAGCAGTGAGAACGAGCAGTACTTC
TRBV12-3/TRBV12-4	once	TRBD2	TRBJ2-5	CASSLPQREKETQYF	TGTGCCAGCAGTTTACCCCAGCGGGAAAAAGAGACCCAGTACTTC
TRBV4-3	-	-	TRBJ1-4	CASSQDGTENEKLFF	TGCGCCAGCAGCCAGGACGGGACGGAGAATGAAAAACTGTTTTTT
TRBV7-3	-	-	TRBJ2-1	CASSLSGSGEQFF	TGTGCCAGCAGCTTATCAGGGTCCGGTGAGCAGTTCTTC
TRBV7-9	-	-	TRBJ2-4	CASSYTLQGTKNIQYF	TGTGCCAGCAGCTACACCCTTCAGGGTACCAAAAACATTCAGTACTTC
TRBV28	once	TRBD1	TRBJ2-6	CASSPWDRTRITGANVLTF	TGTGCCAGCAGTCCATGGGACAGGACAAGGATTACTGGGGCCAACGTCCTGACTTTC
TRBV20-1	-	-	TRBJ2-1	CSARTPNEQFF	TGCAGTGCTAGGACCCCTAATGAGCAGTTCTTC